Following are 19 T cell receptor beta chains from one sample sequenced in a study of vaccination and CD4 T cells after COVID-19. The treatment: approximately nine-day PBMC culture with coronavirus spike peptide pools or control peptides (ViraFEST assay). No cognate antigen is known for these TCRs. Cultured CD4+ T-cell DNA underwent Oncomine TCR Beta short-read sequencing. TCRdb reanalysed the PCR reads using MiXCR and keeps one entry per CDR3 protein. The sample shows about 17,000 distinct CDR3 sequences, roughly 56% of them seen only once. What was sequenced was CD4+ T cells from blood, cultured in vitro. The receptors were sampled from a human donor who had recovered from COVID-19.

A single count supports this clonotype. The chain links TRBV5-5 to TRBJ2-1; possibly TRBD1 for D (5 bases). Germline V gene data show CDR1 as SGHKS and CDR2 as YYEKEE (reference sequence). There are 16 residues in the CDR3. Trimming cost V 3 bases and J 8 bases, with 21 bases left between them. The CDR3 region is CASSYSSGLRYDEQFF. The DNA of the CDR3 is TGTGCCAGCAGCTACTCCTCAGGGTTGCGATACGATGAGCAGTTCTTC. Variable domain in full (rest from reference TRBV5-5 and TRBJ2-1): DAGVTQSPTHLIKTRGQQVTLRCSPISGHKSVSWYQQVLGQGPQFIFQYYEKEERGRGNFPDRFSARQFPNYSSELNVNALLLGDSALYLCASSYSSGLRYDEQFFGPGTRLTVL.

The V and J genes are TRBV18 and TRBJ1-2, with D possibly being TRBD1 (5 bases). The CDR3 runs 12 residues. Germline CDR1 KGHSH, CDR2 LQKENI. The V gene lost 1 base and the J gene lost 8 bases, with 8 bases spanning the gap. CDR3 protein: CASSPRGYGYTF. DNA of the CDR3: TGTGCCAGCTCACCACGGGGGTACGGCTACACCTTC.

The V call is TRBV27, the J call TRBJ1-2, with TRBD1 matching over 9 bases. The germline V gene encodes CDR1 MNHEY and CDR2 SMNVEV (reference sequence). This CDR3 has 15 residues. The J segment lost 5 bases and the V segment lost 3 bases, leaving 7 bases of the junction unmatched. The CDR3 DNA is TGTGCCAGCAGTTTGAGTCGGGACAGGGCTTATGGCTACACCTTC. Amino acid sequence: CASSLSRDRAYGYTF.

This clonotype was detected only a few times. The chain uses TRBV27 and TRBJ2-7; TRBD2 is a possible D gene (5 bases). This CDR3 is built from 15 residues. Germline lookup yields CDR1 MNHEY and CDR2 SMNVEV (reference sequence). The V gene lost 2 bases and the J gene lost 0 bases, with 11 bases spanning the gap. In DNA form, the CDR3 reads TGTGCCAGCAGTTTAGGCCTAGCTAACTCCTACGAGCAGTACTTC. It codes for CASSLGLANSYEQYF.

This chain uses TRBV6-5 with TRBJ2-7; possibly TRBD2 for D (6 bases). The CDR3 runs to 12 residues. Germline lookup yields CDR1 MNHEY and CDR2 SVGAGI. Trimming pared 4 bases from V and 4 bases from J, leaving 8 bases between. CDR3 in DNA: TGTGCCAGCAGTTCGGGAGATTACGAGCAGTACTTC. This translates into CASSSGDYEQYF.

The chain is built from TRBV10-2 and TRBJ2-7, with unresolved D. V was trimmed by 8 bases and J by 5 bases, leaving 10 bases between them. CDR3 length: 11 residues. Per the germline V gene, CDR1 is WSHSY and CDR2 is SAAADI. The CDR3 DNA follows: TGCGCCAGCGCCCAACACCACGAGCAGTACTTC. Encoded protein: CASAQHHEQYF.

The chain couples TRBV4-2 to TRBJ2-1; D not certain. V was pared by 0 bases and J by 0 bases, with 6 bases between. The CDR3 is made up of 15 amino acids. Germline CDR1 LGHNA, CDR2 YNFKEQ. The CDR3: CASSQEVASYNEQFF. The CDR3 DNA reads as TGTGCCAGCAGCCAAGAGGTCGCCTCCTACAATGAGCAGTTCTTC.

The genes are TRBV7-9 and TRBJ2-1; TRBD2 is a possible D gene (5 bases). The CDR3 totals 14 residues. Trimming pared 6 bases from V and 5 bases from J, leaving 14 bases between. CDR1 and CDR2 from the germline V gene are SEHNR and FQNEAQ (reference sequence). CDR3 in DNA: TGTGCCAGCAGTACCTCGTACGGGGACAATGAGCAGTTCTTC. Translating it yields CASSTSYGDNEQFF.

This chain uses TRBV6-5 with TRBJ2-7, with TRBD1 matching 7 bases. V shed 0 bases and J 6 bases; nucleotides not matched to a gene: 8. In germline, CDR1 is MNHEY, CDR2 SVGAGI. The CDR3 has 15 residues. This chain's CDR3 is CASSYSGTADGEQYF. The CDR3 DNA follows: TGTGCCAGCAGTTACTCCGGGACAGCCGACGGCGAGCAGTACTTC.

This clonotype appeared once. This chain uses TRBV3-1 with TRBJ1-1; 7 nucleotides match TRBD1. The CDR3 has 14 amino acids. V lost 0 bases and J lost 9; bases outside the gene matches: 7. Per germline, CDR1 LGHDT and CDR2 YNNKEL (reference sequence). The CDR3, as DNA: TGTGCCAGCAGCCAAGAGACAGGGCTTTCTAAAGCTTTCTTT. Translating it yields CASSQETGLSKAFF.

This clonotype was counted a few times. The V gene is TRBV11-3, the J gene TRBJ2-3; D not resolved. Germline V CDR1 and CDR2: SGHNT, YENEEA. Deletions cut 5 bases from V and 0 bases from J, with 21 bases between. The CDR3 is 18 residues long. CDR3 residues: CASSRGMGSLGSTDTQYF. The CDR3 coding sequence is TGTGCCAGCAGCCGTGGGATGGGCAGCCTGGGGAGCACAGATACGCAGTATTTT.

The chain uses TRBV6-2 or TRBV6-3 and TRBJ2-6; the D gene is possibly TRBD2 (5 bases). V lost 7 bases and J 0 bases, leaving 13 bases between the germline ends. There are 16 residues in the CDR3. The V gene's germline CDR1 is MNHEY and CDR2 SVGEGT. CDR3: CASTQGGRSGANVLTF. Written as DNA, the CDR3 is TGTGCCAGCACCCAAGGAGGACGCTCTGGGGCCAACGTCCTGACTTTC.

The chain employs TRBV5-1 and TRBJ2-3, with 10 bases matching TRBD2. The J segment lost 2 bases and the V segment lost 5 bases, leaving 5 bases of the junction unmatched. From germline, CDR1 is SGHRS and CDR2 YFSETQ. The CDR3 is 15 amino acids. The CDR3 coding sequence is TGCGCCAGCAGTTTAACTAGCGGGAACACAGATACGCAGTATTTT. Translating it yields CASSLTSGNTDTQYF.

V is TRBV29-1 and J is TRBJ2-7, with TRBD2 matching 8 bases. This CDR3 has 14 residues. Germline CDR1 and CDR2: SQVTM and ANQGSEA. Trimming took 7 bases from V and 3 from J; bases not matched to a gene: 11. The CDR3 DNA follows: TGCAGCGCAAAGAAAGCGGGAGCACTCTACGAGCAGTACTTC. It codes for CSAKKAGALYEQYF.

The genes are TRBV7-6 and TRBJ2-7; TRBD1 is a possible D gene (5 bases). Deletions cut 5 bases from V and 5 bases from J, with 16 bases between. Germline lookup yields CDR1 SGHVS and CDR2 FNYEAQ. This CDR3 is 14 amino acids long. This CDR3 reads CASSLRVGLHEQYF. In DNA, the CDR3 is TGTGCCAGCAGCCTCAGAGTGGGGCTCCACGAGCAGTACTTC. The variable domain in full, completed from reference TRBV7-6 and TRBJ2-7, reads GAGVSQSPRYKVTKRGQDVALRCDPISGHVSLYWYRQALGQGPEFLTYFNYEAQQDKSGLPNDRFSAERPEGSISTLTIQRTEQRDSAMYRCASSLRVGLHEQYFGPGTRLTVT.

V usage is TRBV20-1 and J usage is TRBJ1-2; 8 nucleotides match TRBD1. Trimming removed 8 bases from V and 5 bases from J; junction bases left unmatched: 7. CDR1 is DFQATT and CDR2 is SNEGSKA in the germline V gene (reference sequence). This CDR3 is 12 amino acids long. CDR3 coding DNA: TGCAGTTCCCCGACAGGGGCGTATGGCTACACCTTC. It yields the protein CSSPTGAYGYTF.

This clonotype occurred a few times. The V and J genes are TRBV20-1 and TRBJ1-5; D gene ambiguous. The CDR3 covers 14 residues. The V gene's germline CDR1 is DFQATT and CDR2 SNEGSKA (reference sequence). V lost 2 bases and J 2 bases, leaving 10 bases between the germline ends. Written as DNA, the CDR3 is TGCAGTGCTAGACGGGAAGGCGGCAATCAGCCCCAGCATTTT. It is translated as CSARREGGNQPQHF.

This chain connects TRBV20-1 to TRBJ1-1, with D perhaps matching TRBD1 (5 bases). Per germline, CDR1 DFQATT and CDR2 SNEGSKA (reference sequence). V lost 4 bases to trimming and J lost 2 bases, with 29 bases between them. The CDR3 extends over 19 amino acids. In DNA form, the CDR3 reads TGCAGTGCTACCCGAGGACGATGGGCTCGCGGGGGTAAAAACACTGAAGCTTTCTTT. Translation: CSATRGRWARGGKNTEAFF.

The CDR3 DNA sequence: TGTGCCAGCAAAAATCGGCCGGGGGCCGGTGAAAAACTGTTTTTT. Translating gives CASKNRPGAGEKLFF. The gene calls are TRBV27 and TRBJ1-4; D possibly corresponds to TRBD1 (6 bases). V was clipped by 7 bases and J by 7 bases, with 19 bases between them. This CDR3 has 15 amino acids. In germline, CDR1 is MNHEY, CDR2 SMNVEV (reference sequence).